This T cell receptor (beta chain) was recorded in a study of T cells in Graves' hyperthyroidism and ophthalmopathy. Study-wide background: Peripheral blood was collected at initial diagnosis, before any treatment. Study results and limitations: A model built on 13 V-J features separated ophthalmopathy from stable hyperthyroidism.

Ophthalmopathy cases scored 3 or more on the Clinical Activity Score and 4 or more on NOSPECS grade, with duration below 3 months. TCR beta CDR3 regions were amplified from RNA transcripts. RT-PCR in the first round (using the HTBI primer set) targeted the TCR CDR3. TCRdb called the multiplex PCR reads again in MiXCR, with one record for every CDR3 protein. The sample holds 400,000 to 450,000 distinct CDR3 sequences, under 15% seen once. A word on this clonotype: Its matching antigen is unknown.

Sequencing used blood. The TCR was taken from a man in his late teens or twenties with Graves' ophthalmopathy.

CDR3 nucleotide sequence: TGTGCCAGCTCACCATCATCCCAGTCTGGAATATATTTT. This encodes CASSPSSQSGIYF. This chain uses TRBV18 with TRBJ1-3; D unresolved. V lost 2 bases and J 13 bases, leaving 15 bases between the germline ends. The CDR3 extends over 13 amino acids. Per germline, CDR1 KGHSH and CDR2 LQKENI.